The rows below give T cell receptor beta chains drawn from one sample of a study of cytomegalovirus exposure and HLA in healthy donors. Clones were read by immunoSEQ multiplex PCR, and TCRdb kept only the in-frame ones, dropping some. The data show some 150,000 clones, around 80% seen once. The sequenced sample consisted of PBMCs. These receptors originate from a man in his forties or fifties in good health and CMV-seronegative. Each CDR3 is given with its conserved first and last residue. D genes are given only for firm matches. Clone size is shown for a subset of rows, as once, few, many or a class of expanded clone.

V: TRBV2; D: TRBD2; size: NA; J: TRBJ2-3; DNA: TGTGCCAGCAGTGAGGGACTAGCACAGCAAATGTATTTT; CDR3: CASSEGLAQQMYF
V: TRBV27; D: TRBD2; size: NA; J: TRBJ2-7; DNA: TGTGCCAGCACGCCCCGGGGAGGGAAGAGGAACGAGCAGTACTTC; CDR3: CASTPRGGKRNEQYF
V: TRBV4-3; D: TRBD1; size: NA; J: TRBJ2-3; DNA: TGCGCCAGCAGCCAGGGACAGGGGCGCACAGATACGCAGTATTTT; CDR3: CASSQGQGRTDTQYF
V: TRBV7-2; D: NA; size: NA; J: TRBJ1-1; DNA: TGTGCCAGCAGCTTGGGGGGAATGGACACTGAAGCTTTCTTT; CDR3: CASSLGGMDTEAFF
V: TRBV30; D: TRBD1; size: NA; J: TRBJ2-7; DNA: TGTGCCTGGAGCCCCAGGGGGCGGATAGGCTCCGAGCAGTACTTC; CDR3: CAWSPRGRIGSEQYF
V: TRBV6-1; D: TRBD1; size: NA; J: TRBJ1-2; DNA: TGTGCCAGCATTCCGGGACAGGACACCTATGGCTACACCTTC; CDR3: CASIPGQDTYGYTF
V: TRBV15; D: NA; size: NA; J: TRBJ2-7; DNA: TGTGCCACCAGCACCGGGACAACTGCCTACGAGCAGTACTTC; CDR3: CATSTGTTAYEQYF
V: TRBV6-5; D: TRBD2; size: NA; J: TRBJ2-5; DNA: TGTGCCAGCACCCCGGGACTAGGAGAGACCCAGTACTTC; CDR3: CASTPGLGETQYF
V: TRBV11-2; D: NA; size: once; J: TRBJ2-7; DNA: TGTGCCAGCAGTTTCTCTGGGGGGTCGGACTACGAGCAGTACTTC; CDR3: CASSFSGGSDYEQYF
V: TRBV6-6; D: NA; size: once; J: TRBJ1-1; DNA: TGTGCCAGCAGTTACTCGTCAGTGAACACTGAAGCTTTCTTT; CDR3: CASSYSSVNTEAFF
V: TRBV4-2; D: NA; size: NA; J: TRBJ2-3; DNA: TGTGCCAGCAGCCAGTCAGTTAGCGGCCAAACGCAGTATTTT; CDR3: CASSQSVSGQTQYF